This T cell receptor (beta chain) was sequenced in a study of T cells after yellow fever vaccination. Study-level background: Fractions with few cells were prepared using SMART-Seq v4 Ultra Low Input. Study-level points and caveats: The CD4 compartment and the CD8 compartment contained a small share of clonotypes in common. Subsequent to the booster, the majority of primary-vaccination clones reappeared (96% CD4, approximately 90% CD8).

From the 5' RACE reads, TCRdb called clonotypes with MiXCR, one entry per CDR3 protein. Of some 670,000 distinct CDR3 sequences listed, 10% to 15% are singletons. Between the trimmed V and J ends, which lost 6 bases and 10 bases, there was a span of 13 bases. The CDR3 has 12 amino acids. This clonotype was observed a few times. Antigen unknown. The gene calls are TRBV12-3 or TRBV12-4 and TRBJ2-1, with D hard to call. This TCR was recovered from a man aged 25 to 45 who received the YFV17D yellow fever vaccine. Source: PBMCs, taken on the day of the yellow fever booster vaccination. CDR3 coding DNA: TGTGCCAGCAGCCTTACTCACCCCGAGCAGTTCTTC. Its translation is CASSLTHPEQFF.